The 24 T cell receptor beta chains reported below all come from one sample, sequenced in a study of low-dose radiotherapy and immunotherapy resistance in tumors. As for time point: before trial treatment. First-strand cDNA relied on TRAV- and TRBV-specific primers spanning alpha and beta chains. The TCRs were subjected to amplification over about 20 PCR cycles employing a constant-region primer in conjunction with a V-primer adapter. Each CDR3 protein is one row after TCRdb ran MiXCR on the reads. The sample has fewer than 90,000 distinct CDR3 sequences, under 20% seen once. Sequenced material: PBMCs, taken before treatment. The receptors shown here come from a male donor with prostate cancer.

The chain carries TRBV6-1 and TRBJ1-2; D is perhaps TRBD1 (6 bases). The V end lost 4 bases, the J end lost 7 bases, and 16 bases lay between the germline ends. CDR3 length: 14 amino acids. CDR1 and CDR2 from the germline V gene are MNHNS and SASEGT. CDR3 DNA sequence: TGTGCCAGCAGTGCGCGGGACACTGGACTTGGCTACACCTTC. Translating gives CASSARDTGLGYTF.

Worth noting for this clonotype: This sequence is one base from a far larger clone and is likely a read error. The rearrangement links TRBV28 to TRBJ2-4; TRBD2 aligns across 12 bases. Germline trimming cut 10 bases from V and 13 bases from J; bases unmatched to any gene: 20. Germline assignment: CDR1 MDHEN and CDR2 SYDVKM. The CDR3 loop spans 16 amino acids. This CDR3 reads CATTPSGRGYYNEQYF. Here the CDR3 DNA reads TGTGCCACCACCCCTAGCGGGAGGGGTTATTACAATGAGCAGTACTTC.

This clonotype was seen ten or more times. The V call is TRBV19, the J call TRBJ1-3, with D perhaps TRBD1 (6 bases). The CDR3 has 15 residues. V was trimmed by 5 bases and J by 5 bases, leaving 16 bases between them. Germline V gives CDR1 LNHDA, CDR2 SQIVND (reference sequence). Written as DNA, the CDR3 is TGTGCCAGTAGTGAGCAGGGGTCGCGGCGAAACACCATATATTTT. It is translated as CASSEQGSRRNTIYF.

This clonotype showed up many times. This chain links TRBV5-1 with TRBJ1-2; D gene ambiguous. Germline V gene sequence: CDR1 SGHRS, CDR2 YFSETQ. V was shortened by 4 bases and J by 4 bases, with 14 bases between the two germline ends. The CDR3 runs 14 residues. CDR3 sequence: CASSLPSGGYGYTF. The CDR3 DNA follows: TGCGCCAGCAGCCTTCCATCAGGTGGCTATGGCTACACCTTC.

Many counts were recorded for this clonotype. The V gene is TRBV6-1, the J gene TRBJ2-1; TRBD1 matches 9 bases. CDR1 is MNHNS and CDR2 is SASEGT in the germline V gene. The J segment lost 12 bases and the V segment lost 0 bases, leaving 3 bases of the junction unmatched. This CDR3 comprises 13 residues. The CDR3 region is CASSEAPDRGQFF. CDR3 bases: TGTGCCAGCAGTGAAGCCCCGGACAGGGGGCAGTTCTTC.

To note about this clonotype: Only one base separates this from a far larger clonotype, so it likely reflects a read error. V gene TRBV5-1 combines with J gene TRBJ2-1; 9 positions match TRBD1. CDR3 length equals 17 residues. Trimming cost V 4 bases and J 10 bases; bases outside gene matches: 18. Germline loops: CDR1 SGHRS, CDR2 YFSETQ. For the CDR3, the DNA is TGCGCCAGCAGCCCCGCACAGGGGGCCCAACTTACCTACGAGCAGTTCTTC. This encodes CASSPAQGAQLTYEQFF.

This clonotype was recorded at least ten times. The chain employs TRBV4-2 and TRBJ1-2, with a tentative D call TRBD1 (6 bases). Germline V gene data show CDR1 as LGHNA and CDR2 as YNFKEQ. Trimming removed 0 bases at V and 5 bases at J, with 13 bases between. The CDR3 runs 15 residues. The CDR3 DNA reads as TGTGCCAGCAGCCAAGATCCGGACAGACCTTATGGCTACACCTTC. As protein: CASSQDPDRPYGYTF.

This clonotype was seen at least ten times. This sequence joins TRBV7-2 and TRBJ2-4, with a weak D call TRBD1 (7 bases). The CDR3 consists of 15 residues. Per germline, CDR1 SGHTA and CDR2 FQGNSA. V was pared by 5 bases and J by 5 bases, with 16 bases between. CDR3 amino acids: CASSIRGQRENIQYF. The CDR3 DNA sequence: TGTGCCAGCAGCATACGGGGACAGCGGGAAAACATTCAGTACTTC.

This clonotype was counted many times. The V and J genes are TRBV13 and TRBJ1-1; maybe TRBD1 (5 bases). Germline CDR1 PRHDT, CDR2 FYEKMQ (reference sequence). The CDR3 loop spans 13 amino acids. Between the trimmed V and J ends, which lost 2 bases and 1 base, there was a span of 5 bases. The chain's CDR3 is CASSLTGNTEAFF. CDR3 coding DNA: TGTGCCAGCAGCTTAACAGGGAACACTGAAGCTTTCTTT.

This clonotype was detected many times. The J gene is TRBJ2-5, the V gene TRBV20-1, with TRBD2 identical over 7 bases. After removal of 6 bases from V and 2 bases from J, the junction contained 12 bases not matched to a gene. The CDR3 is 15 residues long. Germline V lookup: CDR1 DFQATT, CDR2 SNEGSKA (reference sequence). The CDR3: CSAGETSTTQETQYF. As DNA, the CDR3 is TGCAGTGCCGGCGAGACTAGCACGACACAAGAGACCCAGTACTTC.

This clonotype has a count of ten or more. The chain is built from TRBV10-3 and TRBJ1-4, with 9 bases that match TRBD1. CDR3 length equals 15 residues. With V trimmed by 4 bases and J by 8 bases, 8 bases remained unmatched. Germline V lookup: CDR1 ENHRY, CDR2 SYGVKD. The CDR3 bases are TGTGCCATCAGTGGATCTCGGGACAGGGACGAAAAACTGTTTTTT. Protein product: CAISGSRDRDEKLFF.

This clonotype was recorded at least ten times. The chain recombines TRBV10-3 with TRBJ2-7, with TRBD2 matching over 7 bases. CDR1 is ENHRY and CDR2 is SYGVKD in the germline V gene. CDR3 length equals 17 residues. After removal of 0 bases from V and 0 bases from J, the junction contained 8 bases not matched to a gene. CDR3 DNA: TGTGCCATCAGTGAGTCTGAGGTGGGAGGGCCCTCCTACGAGCAGTACTTC. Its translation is CAISESEVGGPSYEQYF.

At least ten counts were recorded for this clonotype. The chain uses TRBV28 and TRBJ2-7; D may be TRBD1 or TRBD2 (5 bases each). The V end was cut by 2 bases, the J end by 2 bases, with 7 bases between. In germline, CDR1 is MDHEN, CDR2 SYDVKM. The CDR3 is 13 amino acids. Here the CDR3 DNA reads TGTGCCAGCAGTTTAGGGGGTCCCTACGAGCAGTACTTC. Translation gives CASSLGGPYEQYF. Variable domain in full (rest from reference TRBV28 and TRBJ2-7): DVKVTQSSRYLVKRTGEKVFLECVQDMDHENMFWYRQDPGLGLRLIYFSYDVKMKEKGDIPEGYSVSREKKERFSLILESASTNQTSMYLCASSLGGPYEQYFGPGTRLTVT.

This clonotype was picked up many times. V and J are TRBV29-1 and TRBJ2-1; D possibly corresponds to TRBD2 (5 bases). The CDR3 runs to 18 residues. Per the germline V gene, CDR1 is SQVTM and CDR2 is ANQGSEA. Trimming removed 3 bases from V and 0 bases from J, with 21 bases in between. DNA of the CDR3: TGCAGCGTTGATGGAACGAGCGGACCCAGAAGCTCCTACAATGAGCAGTTCTTC. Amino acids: CSVDGTSGPRSSYNEQFF.

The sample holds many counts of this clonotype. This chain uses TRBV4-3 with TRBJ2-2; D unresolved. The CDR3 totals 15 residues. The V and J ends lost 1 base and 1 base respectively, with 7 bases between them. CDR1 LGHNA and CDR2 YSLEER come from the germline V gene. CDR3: CASSQGLENTGELFF. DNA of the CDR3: TGCGCCAGCAGCCAAGGGCTAGAGAACACCGGGGAGCTGTTTTTT.

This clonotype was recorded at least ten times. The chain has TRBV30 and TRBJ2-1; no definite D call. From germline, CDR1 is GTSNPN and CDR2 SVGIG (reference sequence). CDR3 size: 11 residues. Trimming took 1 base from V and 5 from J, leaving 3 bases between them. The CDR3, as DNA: TGTGCCTGGAGTGGAAACAATGAGCAGTTCTTC. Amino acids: CAWSGNNEQFF.

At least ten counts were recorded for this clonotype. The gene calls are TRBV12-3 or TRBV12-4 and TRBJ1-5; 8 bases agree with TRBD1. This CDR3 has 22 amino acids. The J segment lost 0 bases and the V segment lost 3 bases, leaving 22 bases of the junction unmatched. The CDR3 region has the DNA TGTGCCAGCAGTTTTGACCCTGGAGGACAGGGAATATCCTTGTATAGCAATCAGCCCCAGCATTTT. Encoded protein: CASSFDPGGQGISLYSNQPQHF.

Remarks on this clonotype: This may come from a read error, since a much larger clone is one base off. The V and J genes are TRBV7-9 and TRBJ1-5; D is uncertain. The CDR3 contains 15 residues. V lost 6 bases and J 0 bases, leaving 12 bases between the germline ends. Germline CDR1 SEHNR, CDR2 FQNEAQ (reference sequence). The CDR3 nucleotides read TGTGCCAGCAGTGTCGGGAGATTTAGCAATCAGCCCCAGCATTTT. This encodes CASSVGRFSNQPQHF.

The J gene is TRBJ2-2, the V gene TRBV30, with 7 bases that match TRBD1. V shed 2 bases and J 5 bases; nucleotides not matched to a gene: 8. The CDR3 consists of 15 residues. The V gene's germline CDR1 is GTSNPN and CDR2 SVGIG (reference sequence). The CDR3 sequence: CAWSNRGMETGELFF. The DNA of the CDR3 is TGTGCCTGGAGTAACAGGGGTATGGAGACCGGGGAGCTGTTTTTT.

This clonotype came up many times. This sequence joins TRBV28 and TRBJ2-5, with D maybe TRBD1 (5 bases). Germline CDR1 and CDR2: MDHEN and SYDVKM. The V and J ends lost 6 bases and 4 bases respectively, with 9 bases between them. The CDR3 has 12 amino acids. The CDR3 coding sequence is TGTGCCAGCAGGAAAGGGGCAGAGACCCAGTACTTC. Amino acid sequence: CASRKGAETQYF.

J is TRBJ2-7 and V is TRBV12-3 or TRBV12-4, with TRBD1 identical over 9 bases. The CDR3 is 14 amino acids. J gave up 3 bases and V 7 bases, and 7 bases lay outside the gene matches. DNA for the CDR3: TGTGCCAGCACCGCGGGACAGGGCATCTACGAGCAGTACTTC. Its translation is CASTAGQGIYEQYF.

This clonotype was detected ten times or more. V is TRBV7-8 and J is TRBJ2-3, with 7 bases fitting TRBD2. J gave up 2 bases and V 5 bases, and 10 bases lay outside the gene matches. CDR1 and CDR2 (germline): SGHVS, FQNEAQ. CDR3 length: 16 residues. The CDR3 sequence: CASSPVGGGYTDTQYF. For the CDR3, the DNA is TGTGCCAGCAGCCCCGTTGGGGGGGGGTACACAGATACGCAGTATTTT. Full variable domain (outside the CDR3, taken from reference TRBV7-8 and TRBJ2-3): GAGVSQSPRYKVAKRGQDVALRCDPISGHVSLFWYQQALGQGPEFLTYFQNEAQLDKSGLPSDRFFAERPEGSVSTLKIQRTQQEDSAVYLCASSPVGGGYTDTQYFGPGTRLTVL.

The CDR3 bases are TGTGCCAGCAGCTTGTTCGGAAATGAAAAACTGTTTTTT. This gives the protein CASSLFGNEKLFF. The rearrangement joins TRBV7-8 to TRBJ1-4; D not certain. This CDR3 is built from 13 residues. Germline V CDR1 and CDR2: SGHVS, FQNEAQ. Trimming removed 3 bases from V and 5 bases from J, with 7 bases in between.

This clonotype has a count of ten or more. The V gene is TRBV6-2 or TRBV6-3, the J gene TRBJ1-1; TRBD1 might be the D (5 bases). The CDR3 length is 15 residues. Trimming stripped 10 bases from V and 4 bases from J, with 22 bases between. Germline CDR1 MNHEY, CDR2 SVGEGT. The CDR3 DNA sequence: TGTGCCACCCACGGTCGGGGCCTTCGAGGCACTGAAGCTTTCTTT. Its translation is CATHGRGLRGTEAFF.